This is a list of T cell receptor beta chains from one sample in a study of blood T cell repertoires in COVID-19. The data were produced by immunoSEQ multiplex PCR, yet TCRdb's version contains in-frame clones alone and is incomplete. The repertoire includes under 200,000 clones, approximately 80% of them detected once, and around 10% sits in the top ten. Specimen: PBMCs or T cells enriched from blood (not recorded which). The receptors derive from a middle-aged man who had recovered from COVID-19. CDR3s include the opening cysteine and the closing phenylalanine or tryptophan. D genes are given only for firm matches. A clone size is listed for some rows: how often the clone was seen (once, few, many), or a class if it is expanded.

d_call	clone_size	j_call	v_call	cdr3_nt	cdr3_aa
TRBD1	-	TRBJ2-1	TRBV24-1	TGTGCCACCAGTGACGAGGACGGGGACAGCAATGAGCAGTTCTTC	CATSDEDGDSNEQFF
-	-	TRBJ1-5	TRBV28	TGTGCCAGCAGTTTAATAGGAGGCGCCCAGCATTTT	CASSLIGGAQHF
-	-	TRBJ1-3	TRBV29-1	TGCAGCGTTGAAGAGGGCGGAAACACCATATATTTT	CSVEEGGNTIYF
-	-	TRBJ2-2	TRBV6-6	TGTGCCACCTCCCTGGACACCGGCGCCGGGGAGCTGTTTTTT	CATSLDTGAGELFF
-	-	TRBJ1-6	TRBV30	TGTGCCTGGAGTGTTGGACAGTCTAATTCACCCCTCCACTTT	CAWSVGQSNSPLHF
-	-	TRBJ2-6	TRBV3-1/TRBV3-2	TGTGCCAGCAGCCCCCTATCCAGCGGGTCCGGGGCCAACGTCCTGACTTTC	CASSPLSSGSGANVLTF
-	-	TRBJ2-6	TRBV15	TGTGCCACCAGCAGGGACACTGACTTTGGGGCCAACGTCCTGACTTTC	CATSRDTDFGANVLTF
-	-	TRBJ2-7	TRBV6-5	TGTGCCAGCAGCCTTGGACAGCTCTACGAGCAGTACTTC	CASSLGQLYEQYF
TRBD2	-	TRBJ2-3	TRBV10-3	TGTGCCATCAGGACCGGGACTAGCCCCACAGATACGCAGTATTTT	CAIRTGTSPTDTQYF
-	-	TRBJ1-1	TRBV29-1	TGCAGCGTTAGTAAGGGGCTAAGCACTGAAGCTTTCTTT	CSVSKGLSTEAFF
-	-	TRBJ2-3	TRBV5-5	TGTGCCAGCAGCTTGTTTCCAGGGGTCACAGATACGCAGTATTTT	CASSLFPGVTDTQYF
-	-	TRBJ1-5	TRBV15	TGTGCCACCAGCTCCTATGGGGGCGAAGATAGCAATCAGCCCCAGCATTTT	CATSSYGGEDSNQPQHF
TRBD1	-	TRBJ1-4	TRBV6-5	TGTGCCAGCAGGGGACAGGACAGGGAGTTTGAAAAACTGTTTTTT	CASRGQDREFEKLFF
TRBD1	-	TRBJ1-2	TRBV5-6	TGTGCCAGCAGCCCCGGGACAGGGGGATGGAATGGCTACACCTTC	CASSPGTGGWNGYTF
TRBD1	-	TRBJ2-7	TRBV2	TGTGCCAGCAGTTCGGACAGGGGGCGACTAGAGCAGTACTTC	CASSSDRGRLEQYF
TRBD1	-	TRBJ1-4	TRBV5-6	TGTGCCAGCAGCTTCCGCGACAGGGGTCGGTTTTTT	CASSFRDRGRFF
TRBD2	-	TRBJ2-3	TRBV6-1	TGTGCCAGCAGTGAATTTAGCGGGGGGGATAGCACAGATACGCAGTATTTT	CASSEFSGGDSTDTQYF
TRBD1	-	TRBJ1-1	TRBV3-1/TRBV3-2	TGTGCCAGCAGCTACAGGGGGCCGGGACACACTGAAGCTTTCTTT	CASSYRGPGHTEAFF
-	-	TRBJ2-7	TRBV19	TGTGCCAGTAGCACTTCCTTGGGAGCCGAGCAGTACTTC	CASSTSLGAEQYF
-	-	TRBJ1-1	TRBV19	TGTGCCAGTAGTGCAAGAGGGACTGAAGCTTTCTTT	CASSARGTEAFF
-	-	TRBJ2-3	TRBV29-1	TGCAGCGGCACTACTAGCTTCTCGACAGATACGCAGTATTTT	CSGTTSFSTDTQYF
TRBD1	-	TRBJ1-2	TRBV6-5	TGTGCCAGCAGTTACCGCGACAGGGACCTTGGCTACACCTTC	CASSYRDRDLGYTF
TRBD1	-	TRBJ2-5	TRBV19	TGTGCCAGTGGAAACAGGGGTGGTGAGACCCAGTACTTC	CASGNRGGETQYF
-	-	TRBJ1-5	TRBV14	TGTGCCAGCAGTAAGAGCCGCAATCAGCCCCAGCATTTT	CASSKSRNQPQHF
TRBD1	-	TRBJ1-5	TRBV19	TGTGCCAGTAGTACCCCCAGCAGGGGGGATAATCAGCCCCAGCATTTT	CASSTPSRGDNQPQHF
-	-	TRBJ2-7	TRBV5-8	TGTGCCAGCAGCTGGGGCGGGACAGCCGAATTTACCTACGAGCAGTACTTC	CASSWGGTAEFTYEQYF
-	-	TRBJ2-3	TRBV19	TGTGCCAGTAGGGGACTGCAAGATACGCAGTATTTT	CASRGLQDTQYF
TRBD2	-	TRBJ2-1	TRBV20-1	TGCAGTGCGAGTCCAGAAAGCGGGGATTACAATGAGCAGTTCTTC	CSASPESGDYNEQFF
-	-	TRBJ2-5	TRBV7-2	TGTGCCAGCAGCTTACTGGGGGGGGCAGGGCAAGAGACCCAGTACTTC	CASSLLGGAGQETQYF
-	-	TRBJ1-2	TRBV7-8	TGTGCCAGCAGTCTTCGACAGCGGGACGGCTACACCTTC	CASSLRQRDGYTF
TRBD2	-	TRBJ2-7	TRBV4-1	TGCGCCAGCAGCCTGAGGGGGACTAGCGGGAGCTACGAGCAGTACTTC	CASSLRGTSGSYEQYF
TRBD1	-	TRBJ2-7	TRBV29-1	TGCAGCGTCTACGGACAGGGGGACTACGAGCAGTACTTC	CSVYGQGDYEQYF
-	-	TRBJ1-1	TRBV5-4	TGTGCCAGCAGCTTAGCCGGTGGGGGCCAGACTGAAGCTTTCTTT	CASSLAGGGQTEAFF
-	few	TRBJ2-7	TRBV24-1	TGTGCCACCAGTGCGGGTTACGAGCAGTACTTC	CATSAGYEQYF
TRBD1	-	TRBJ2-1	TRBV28	TGTGCCAGCAGTAAATTAACAGGGGGTCTCTACAATGAGCAGTTCTTC	CASSKLTGGLYNEQFF
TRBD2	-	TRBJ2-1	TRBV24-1	TGTGCCACCAGTGATCCCGGGACTAGTACTCCTAATGAGCAGTTCTTC	CATSDPGTSTPNEQFF
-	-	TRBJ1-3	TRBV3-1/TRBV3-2	TGTGCCAGCAGCCAAAGGAGAAGCTCTGGAAACACCATATATTTT	CASSQRRSSGNTIYF
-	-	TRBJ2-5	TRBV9	TGTGCCAGCAGCATCAAGGGTGGGGGAGGAGAGACCCAGTACTTC	CASSIKGGGGETQYF
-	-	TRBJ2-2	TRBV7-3	TGTGCCAGCAGCTTAAACTCGGCGGACACCGGGGAGCTGTTTTTT	CASSLNSADTGELFF
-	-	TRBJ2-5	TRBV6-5	TGTGCCAGCAGTAAGGGACTTCCTGCCGAGACCCAGTACTTC	CASSKGLPAETQYF
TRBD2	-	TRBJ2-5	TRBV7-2	TGTGCCAGCAGTTTGACTAGCGGGGTGCAAGAGACCCAGTACTTC	CASSLTSGVQETQYF
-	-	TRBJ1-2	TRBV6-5	TGTGCCAGCAGTTACTCCCCCAAAGGTTTCGGAGGCGGCTACACCTTC	CASSYSPKGFGGGYTF
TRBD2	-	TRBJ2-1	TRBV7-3	TGTGCCAGCAGCCTAATTGGACTAGCGGGAGGGCCTGTCAATGAGCAGTTCTTC	CASSLIGLAGGPVNEQFF
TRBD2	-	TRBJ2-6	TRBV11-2	TGTGCCAGCAGCTTAGATGCGGGCCCTTGGACTAGTCGGGCCAACGTCCTGACTTTC	CASSLDAGPWTSRANVLTF
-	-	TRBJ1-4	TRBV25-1	TGTGCCAGCAGTGGAGGGCATCGGGCGAGTGAAAAACTGTTTTTT	CASSGGHRASEKLFF
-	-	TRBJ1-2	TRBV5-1	TGCGCCAGCAGTCGGGGGAACGTCTACACCTTC	CASSRGNVYTF
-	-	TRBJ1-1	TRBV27	TGTGCCAGCAGTTTGGGGGGTTGGGACACTGAAGCTTTCTTT	CASSLGGWDTEAFF
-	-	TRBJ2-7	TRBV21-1	TGTGCCAGCAGCAAAGTGGACAGACCAGGGACATCCTACGAGCAGTACTTC	CASSKVDRPGTSYEQYF
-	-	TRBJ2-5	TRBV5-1	TGCGCCAGCAGCCAGGGCCTGGGAGAGACCCAGTACTTC	CASSQGLGETQYF
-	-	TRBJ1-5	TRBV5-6	TGTGCCAGCAGCTTGGGGGCAGGAATGGGCAATCAGCCCCAGCATTTT	CASSLGAGMGNQPQHF
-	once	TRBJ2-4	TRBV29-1	TGCAGCGTTGAGGGGGGTCTGAAAACTACAAACATTCAGTACTTC	CSVEGGLKTTNIQYF
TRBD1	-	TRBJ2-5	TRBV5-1	TGCGCCAGCAGTCCCGACAGGGTCGAGACCCAGTACTTC	CASSPDRVETQYF
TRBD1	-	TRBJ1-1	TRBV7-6	TGTGCCAGCAGCTTGGCTACAGGGGGCGTACTGAACACTGAAGCTTTCTTT	CASSLATGGVLNTEAFF
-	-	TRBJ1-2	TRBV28	TGTGCCAGCAGTCCCTCGGACAGACCAATTTATGGCTACACCTTC	CASSPSDRPIYGYTF